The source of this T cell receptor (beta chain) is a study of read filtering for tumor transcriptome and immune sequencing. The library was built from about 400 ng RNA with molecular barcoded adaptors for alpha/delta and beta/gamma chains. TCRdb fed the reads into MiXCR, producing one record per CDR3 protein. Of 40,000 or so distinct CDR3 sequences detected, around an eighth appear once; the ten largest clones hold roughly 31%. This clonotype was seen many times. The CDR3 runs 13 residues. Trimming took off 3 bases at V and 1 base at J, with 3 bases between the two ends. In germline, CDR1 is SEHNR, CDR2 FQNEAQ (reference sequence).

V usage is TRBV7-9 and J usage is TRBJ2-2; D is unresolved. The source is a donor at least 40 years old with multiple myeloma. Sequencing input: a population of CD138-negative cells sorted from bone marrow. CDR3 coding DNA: TGTGCCAGCAGCTTTAGGAACACCGGGGAGCTGTTTTTT. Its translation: CASSFRNTGELFF.